This TCR beta chain was documented in a study of blood T cell repertoires in COVID-19. Study information: Sites across the United States, Italy and Spain contributed samples from acute and convalescent COVID-19.

The protocol was immunoSEQ multiplex PCR, while the TCRdb copy is restricted to in-frame clones and leaves out a portion. The repertoire consists of fewer than 200,000 clones, with about nine tenths occurring once and the leading ten covering around 5%. The germline V gene encodes CDR1 SGHDT and CDR2 YYEEEE. The CDR3 has 18 residues. V lost 4 bases to trimming and J lost 1 base, with 21 bases between them. Sequenced: peripheral blood. This chain uses TRBV5-6 with TRBJ2-1, with D hard to call. The sequence was collected from a man between 18 and 29 years old with COVID-19, enrolled during active disease. Here the CDR3 DNA reads TGTGCCAGCAGCGCCGAAGGAGCTCCAGCTAGATCCTACAATGAGCAGTTCTTC. It is translated as CASSAEGAPARSYNEQFF.